These 18 T cell receptor beta chains were all obtained from the same sample, sequenced in a study of human T cells and chemical hapten exposure. Regarding time point: pre-sensitization, week 0. The treatment here: therapeutic diphenylcyclopropenone sensitization with weekly scalp DPC. TCRdb fed the RACE reads into MiXCR, producing one record per CDR3 protein. The repertoire consists of tens of thousands of distinct CDR3 sequences, with 14% occurring once and the leading ten covering 3.5% to 6%. Sample: whole blood, taken in connection with sensitization to the hapten diphenylcyclopropenone (DPC). Receptor source: a woman aged 50 to 60 with alopecia areata. Some clones in this sample may be carry-over from other donors' samples.

The chain combines TRBV2 with TRBJ2-5; D not certain. Germline V CDR1 and CDR2: SNHLY, FYNNEI. The CDR3 is 14 residues long. V was trimmed by 4 bases and J by 2 bases, leaving 11 bases between them. CDR3 nucleotides: TGTGCCAGCAGTGGTTCGGCAGGACAAGAGACCCAGTACTTC. Protein product: CASSGSAGQETQYF.

This clonotype was observed many times. The chain employs TRBV18 and TRBJ2-5; TRBD2 might be the D (5 bases). The CDR3 runs 15 residues. The ends were cut back, 4 bases at V and 3 bases at J, with 15 bases in the middle. CDR1 and CDR2 from the germline V gene are KGHSH and LQKENI. The chain's CDR3 is CASSRVPSSEETQYF. The DNA of the CDR3 is TGTGCCAGCTCACGGGTCCCTAGCAGTGAAGAGACCCAGTACTTC.

The sample holds a few counts of this clonotype. The genes are TRBV7-2 and TRBJ2-3; the D gene is possibly TRBD2 (6 bases). The CDR3 has 16 amino acids. Per the germline V gene, CDR1 is SGHTA and CDR2 is FQGNSA. V was trimmed by 7 bases and J by 7 bases, leaving 24 bases between them. CDR3 nucleotide sequence: TGTGCCAGCAAACTTTATGGAGTGTCGGAGGGTTATACGCAGTATTTT. This gives the protein CASKLYGVSEGYTQYF.

This clonotype has only a few counts. The chain combines TRBV12-3 or TRBV12-4 with TRBJ2-1; 13 nucleotides line up with TRBD2. The CDR3 contains 17 residues. With V trimmed by 6 bases and J by 8 bases, 13 bases remained unmatched. This chain's CDR3 is CASSTPVGTSGNHEQFF. The CDR3, as DNA: TGTGCCAGCAGCACACCGGTGGGGACTAGCGGGAACCATGAGCAGTTCTTC.

The chain recombines TRBV7-6 with TRBJ2-7, with D hard to call. The ends were cut back, 1 base at V and 1 base at J, with 8 bases in the middle. The CDR3 runs to 14 residues. Germline V gene data show CDR1 as SGHVS and CDR2 as FNYEAQ. The CDR3 coding sequence is TGTGCCAGCAGCTTAGATCACGGGTCCTACGAGCAGTACTTC. Translated, it gives CASSLDHGSYEQYF. Complete variable domain (other parts from reference TRBV7-6 and TRBJ2-7): GAGVSQSPRYKVTKRGQDVALRCDPISGHVSLYWYRQALGQGPEFLTYFNYEAQQDKSGLPNDRFSAERPEGSISTLTIQRTEQRDSAMYRCASSLDHGSYEQYFGPGTRLTVT.

The chain recombines TRBV28 with TRBJ1-5; D unresolved. Trimming took off 5 bases at V and 2 bases at J, with 7 bases between the two ends. The CDR3 extends over 13 amino acids. Germline V gives CDR1 MDHEN, CDR2 SYDVKM. The CDR3 DNA sequence: TGTGCCAGCAGTCCCCCGGGCAATCAGCCCCAGCATTTT. This translates into CASSPPGNQPQHF.

This clonotype was seen a few times. The chain uses TRBV28 and TRBJ2-7; 12 positions match TRBD2. This CDR3 contains 16 residues. The germline V gene encodes CDR1 MDHEN and CDR2 SYDVKM. Unmatched junction bases numbered 12, after V lost 6 bases and J lost 6 bases. The DNA for the CDR3 is TGTGCCAGCAGCGGGTGGACTAGCGGGACGACTAGCGAGCAGTACTTC. It encodes CASSGWTSGTTSEQYF.

This clonotype was observed a handful of times. The chain combines TRBV5-1 with TRBJ1-4; maybe TRBD1 (6 bases). With 3 bases removed from V and 1 base from J, the gap between germline ends came to 10 bases. Germline V gene data show CDR1 as SGHRS and CDR2 as YFSETQ. This CDR3 has 15 residues. DNA for the CDR3: TGCGCCAGCAGCTCGGAGGACAGAACTAATGAAAAACTGTTTTTT. Amino acids: CASSSEDRTNEKLFF.

The table lists this clonotype with many counts. The chain's CDR3 is CSVQQSGTQYF. The CDR3 coding sequence is TGCAGCGTTCAGCAGTCCGGGACCCAGTACTTC. The chain combines TRBV29-1 with TRBJ2-5; D remains unclear. CDR1 is SQVTM, CDR2 ANQGSEA, per germline. The CDR3 sequence is 11 residues long. V gave up 5 bases and J gave up 7 bases, with 11 bases separating them.

A few counts support this clonotype. The chain carries TRBV10-1 and TRBJ1-1, with D perhaps TRBD1 (6 bases). The CDR3 sequence is 13 residues long. The V gene lost 4 bases and the J gene lost 3 bases, with 9 bases spanning the gap. Germline values: CDR1 WNHNN, CDR2 SYGVQD (reference sequence). The CDR3 bases are TGCGCCAGCAGTGTTGCAGGGGACACTGAAGCTTTCTTT. It codes for CASSVAGDTEAFF.

This clonotype has just a few counts. J is TRBJ1-2 and V is TRBV24-1, with 8 bases matching TRBD1. Germline CDR1 and CDR2: KGHDR and SFDVKD. The length of the CDR3 is 15 residues. V lost 1 base and J lost 2; bases outside the gene matches: 2. CDR3 protein: CATSDFGTGNYGYTF. The CDR3 bases are TGTGCCACCAGTGATTTTGGGACAGGCAACTATGGCTACACCTTC.

This clonotype was observed many times. V is TRBV29-1 and J is TRBJ1-2, with D hard to call. This CDR3 has 14 amino acids. The V end was cut by 2 bases, the J end by 0 bases, with 10 bases between. Germline V gives CDR1 SQVTM, CDR2 ANQGSEA. This CDR3 is CSVEMWTSNYGYTF. DNA for the CDR3: TGCAGCGTTGAAATGTGGACCTCTAACTATGGCTACACCTTC.

The chain combines TRBV7-6 with TRBJ2-1; D gene uncertain. The V end was cut by 0 bases, the J end by 8 bases, with 17 bases between. This CDR3 has 16 residues. Germline CDR1 and CDR2: SGHVS and FNYEAQ. As DNA, the CDR3 is TGTGCCAGCAGCTTAGCGTGGTCCCGTAACGGGCATGAGCAGTTCTTC. As protein: CASSLAWSRNGHEQFF. Supplemented by reference TRBV7-6 and TRBJ2-1, the full variable domain reads GAGVSQSPRYKVTKRGQDVALRCDPISGHVSLYWYRQALGQGPEFLTYFNYEAQQDKSGLPNDRFSAERPEGSISTLTIQRTEQRDSAMYRCASSLAWSRNGHEQFFGPGTRLTVL.

Note on this clonotype: A much larger clone differs from this one at a single base, so this may be a read error. V is TRBV5-1 and J is TRBJ2-2, with 10 bases lining up with TRBD2. The CDR3 has 14 residues. CDR1 and CDR2 (germline): SGHRS, YFSETQ. The CDR3 DNA reads as TGCGTCAGCTCGCTAGCGGGAGAGACCGGGGAGCTGTTTTTT. Encoded protein: CVSSLAGETGELFF.

The chain recombines TRBV20-1 with TRBJ2-2; 8 positions match TRBD2. This CDR3 has 15 amino acids. Germline loops: CDR1 DFQATT, CDR2 SNEGSKA (reference sequence). The junction had 7 bases not matched to a gene; V was cut back by 2 bases and J by 5 bases. The CDR3 loop reads CSARPPGGVTGELFF. The CDR3, as DNA: TGCAGTGCTAGACCCCCGGGAGGGGTGACCGGGGAGCTGTTTTTT.

V usage is TRBV4-3 and J usage is TRBJ2-2; D is perhaps TRBD2 (6 bases). From germline, CDR1 is LGHNA and CDR2 YSLEER. The CDR3 is 15 residues long. V lost 4 bases and J lost 1, with 10 bases in between. The CDR3 nucleotides read TGCGCCAGCAGCCCCCGGGACTGGAACACCGGGGAGCTGTTTTTT. Protein: CASSPRDWNTGELFF.

The rearrangement joins TRBV7-2 to TRBJ1-1, with D possibly matching TRBD1 (5 bases). Germline V gene sequence: CDR1 SGHTA, CDR2 FQGNSA. This CDR3 region has 14 residues. The ends were cut back, 5 bases at V and 1 base at J, with 11 bases in the middle. CDR3: CASSTGHWNTEAFF. In DNA, the CDR3 is TGTGCCAGCAGCACAGGACACTGGAACACTGAAGCTTTCTTT.

This clonotype was counted only a few times. The chain employs TRBV24-1 and TRBJ1-5, with unresolved D. The CDR3 has 16 amino acids. Germline lookup yields CDR1 KGHDR and CDR2 SFDVKD. V shed 4 bases and J shed 2 bases, with 14 bases lying between them. The CDR3 is CATSESYPGGNQPQHF. The CDR3 DNA reads TGTGCCACCAGTGAGTCCTACCCGGGAGGCAATCAGCCCCAGCATTTT.